This T cell receptor (beta chain) was identified in a study of blood T cell repertoires in COVID-19. Study-wide context: Collection of acute and convalescent COVID-19 samples took place in the United States, Italy and Spain.

V shed 5 bases and J 6 bases; nucleotides not matched to a gene: 11. This CDR3 contains 16 residues. Germline assignment: CDR1 LGHDT and CDR2 YNNKEL (reference sequence). Generated by immunoSEQ multiplex PCR, the TCRdb table keeps only in-frame clones and is missing some. The table lists around 140,000 clones, around 84% of them singletons. This chain links TRBV3-1 (or the pseudogene TRBV3-2) with TRBJ1-1, with 11 bases that match TRBD1. The sequenced sample was PBMCs or T cells enriched from blood (not recorded which). This clonotype originated in a middle-aged man with acute COVID-19. For the CDR3, the DNA is TGTGCCAGCAGCACCCGGGACAGGGGGACTGGGGCTGAAGCTTTCTTT. Encoded protein: CASSTRDRGTGAEAFF.